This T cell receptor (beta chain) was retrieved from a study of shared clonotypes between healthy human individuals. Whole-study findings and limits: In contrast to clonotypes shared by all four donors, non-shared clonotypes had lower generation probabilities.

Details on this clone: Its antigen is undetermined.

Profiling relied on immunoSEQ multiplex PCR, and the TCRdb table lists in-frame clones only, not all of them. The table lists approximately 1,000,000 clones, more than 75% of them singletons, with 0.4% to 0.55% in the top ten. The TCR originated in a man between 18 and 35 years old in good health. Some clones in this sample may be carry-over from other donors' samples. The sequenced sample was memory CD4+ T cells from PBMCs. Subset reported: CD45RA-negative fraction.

CDR3 nucleotide sequence: TGTGCCAGCAGTTTATCGCGGCGAATCGAAGAGACCCAGTACTTC. Its protein is CASSLSRRIEETQYF. The rearrangement joins TRBV27 to TRBJ2-5; D unclear. This CDR3 contains 15 residues. V was clipped by 0 bases and J by 3 bases, with 11 bases between them. Germline CDR1 MNHEY, CDR2 SMNVEV (reference sequence).